These 27 T cell receptor beta chains came from one sample sequenced in a study of CD8+CD57+ T cells in acquired aplastic anemia. The template for TCR beta VDJ and CDR3 sequence profiling was genomic DNA. TCRdb ran MiXCR on the reads and lists one entry per CDR3 protein. Of some 190,000 distinct CDR3 sequences detected, approximately 49% appear once; the ten largest clones hold under 3.5%. Sequenced input: sorted CD4+, CD8+, or CD8+CD57+ T cells (not recorded which) from PBMCs. The receptors derive from a human donor in good health.

This chain uses TRBV6-1 with TRBJ2-1, with a possible D match to TRBD2 (6 bases). Germline V gene data show CDR1 as MNHNS and CDR2 as SASEGT. The CDR3 has 14 residues. Trimming stripped 5 bases from V and 5 bases from J, with 13 bases between. The CDR3 here is CASSRDSTHNEQFF. The CDR3 DNA follows: TGTGCCAGCAGTCGGGACTCGACCCACAATGAGCAGTTCTTC.

The chain couples TRBV5-1 to TRBJ2-3; possible D gene TRBD2, 6 bases. The CDR3 runs 15 residues. Trimming took off 0 bases at V and 8 bases at J, with 16 bases between the two ends. Germline CDR1 and CDR2: SGHRS and YFSETQ. CDR3 residues: CASSLEGTAGCTQYF. CDR3 nucleotides: TGCGCCAGCAGCTTGGAGGGGACGGCGGGGTGTACGCAGTATTTT.

V is TRBV12-5 and J is TRBJ2-5, with D perhaps TRBD2 (6 bases). Germline V gene sequence: CDR1 LGHNT, CDR2 FRNRAP. The CDR3 has 14 residues. Between the trimmed V and J ends, which lost 9 bases and 2 bases, there was a span of 16 bases. The CDR3 is CARAPGLRQETQYF. As DNA, the CDR3 is TGTGCTAGAGCTCCGGGACTCCGACAAGAGACCCAGTACTTC.

This clonotype was detected ten times or more. The genes are TRBV2 and TRBJ1-4, with D perhaps TRBD1 (6 bases). CDR1 is SNHLY, CDR2 FYNNEI, per germline. Trimming left V 8 bases short and J 5 bases short, with 18 bases between. The CDR3 is made up of 15 amino acids. The CDR3 is CASCIAGASNEKLFF. CDR3 nucleotides: TGTGCCAGCTGTATTGCAGGGGCCTCCAATGAAAAACTGTTTTTT. The whole variable domain, remainder taken from reference TRBV2 and TRBJ1-4, is EPEVTQTPSHQVTQMGQEVILRCVPISNHLYFYWYRQILGQKVEFLVSFYNNEISEKSEIFDDQFSVERPDGSNFTLKIRSTKLEDSAMYFCASCIAGASNEKLFFGSGTQLSVL.

This clonotype was picked up many times. The CDR3 bases are TGTGCCAGCAGCGTCGGGACTAGCGGCTACGAGCAGTACTTC. Residues: CASSVGTSGYEQYF. The V call is TRBV9, the J call TRBJ2-7; 11 bases line up with TRBD2. Germline V gene data show CDR1 as SGDLS and CDR2 as YYNGEE. CDR3 length: 14 residues. V lost 2 bases, J lost 3 bases, and 1 base stayed unmatched.

As to this clonotype: The germline gene is not matched at one end of the junction; a read error may be the cause. The chain recombines TRBV10-3 with TRBJ2-7; D gene unclear. The germline V gene encodes CDR1 ENHRY and CDR2 SYGVKD. This CDR3 comprises 12 residues. The CDR3 loop is CASSRRTYEQYF. DNA for the CDR3: TGTGCCAGCAGTCGGCGGACCTACGAGCAGTACTTC.

This clonotype was observed a few times. The rearrangement links TRBV4-1 to TRBJ1-3; tentative D call: TRBD1 (6 bases). Germline V gene lookup returns CDR1 MGHRA and CDR2 YSYEKL. The CDR3 has 19 residues. V was clipped by 0 bases and J by 1 base, with 19 bases between them. The CDR3 loop reads CASSQDSSDRQTSGNTIYF. The CDR3 DNA reads TGCGCCAGCAGCCAAGATTCCTCAGACAGGCAAACGTCTGGAAACACCATATATTTT.

This clonotype was seen repeatedly, ten times or more. The chain combines TRBV5-1 with TRBJ1-2, with 8 bases aligning to TRBD1. Germline values: CDR1 SGHRS, CDR2 YFSETQ. After removal of 0 bases from V and 7 bases from J, the junction contained 11 bases not matched to a gene. There are 16 residues in the CDR3. DNA of the CDR3: TGCGCCAGCAGCTTGGCCGGGGACAGGTATGGGTCTGGCTACACCTTC. As protein: CASSLAGDRYGSGYTF.

In the case of this clonotype: A much larger clonotype is one base distant, so this may be a read error. A read error is likely, as this CDR3 ends without the conserved phenylalanine or tryptophan. The chain is built from TRBV5-1 and TRBJ1-1; D is undetermined. The CDR3 extends over 14 amino acids. Looked up from germline, CDR1 is SGHRS and CDR2 is YFSETQ. Between the trimmed V and J ends, which lost 0 bases and 3 bases, there was a span of 9 bases. The CDR3 coding sequence is TGCGCCAGCAGCTTGGACAGCTCCGACACTGAAGCTTTCTCT. Translating it yields CASSLDSSDTEAFS.

This clonotype was seen many times. The gene calls are TRBV9 and TRBJ2-6; D is unresolved. The CDR3 has 13 amino acids. V was shortened by 0 bases and J by 3 bases, with 1 base between the two germline ends. The germline gives CDR1 SGDLS, CDR2 YYNGEE. The CDR3 DNA is TGTGCCAGCAGCGTAGGTGGGGCCAACGTCCTGACTTTC. Encoded protein: CASSVGGANVLTF. Together with reference TRBV9 and TRBJ2-6, the CDR3 gives the full variable domain: DSGVTQTPKHLITATGQRVTLRCSPRSGDLSVYWYQQSLDQGLQFLIQYYNGEERAKGNILERFSAQQFPDLHSELNLSSLELGDSALYFCASSVGGANVLTFGAGSRLTVL.

As to this clonotype: A single base separates this from a much larger clone, so it may be a read error. V usage is TRBV9 and J usage is TRBJ1-4; no clear D gene. CDR1 and CDR2 from the germline V gene are SGDLS and YYNGEE. The CDR3 sequence is 14 residues long. The CDR3 protein is CASSLLATNEKLSF. CDR3 sequence (DNA): TGTGCCAGCAGCCTACTTGCAACTAATGAAAAACTGTCTTTT.

This clonotype was seen only a few times. This sequence joins TRBV29-1 and TRBJ2-7; D is perhaps TRBD1 or TRBD2 (5 bases each). Germline CDR1 reads SQVTM; CDR2 reads ANQGSEA. V was cut by 6 bases and J by 4 bases, with 10 bases left in between. The CDR3 length is 11 residues. The CDR3 coding sequence is TGCAGCGTAGCGGACATTTACGAGCAGTACTTC. This encodes CSVADIYEQYF.

To note about this clonotype: A much bigger clone sits one base away, suggesting this may be a read error. This chain links TRBV11-3 with TRBJ1-5, with D tentatively TRBD1 (6 bases). Per the germline V gene, CDR1 is SGHNT and CDR2 is YENEEA. This CDR3 contains 11 residues. The CDR3 sequence: CASSFFPKGDF. CDR3 in DNA: TGTGCCAGCAGCTTCTTCCCAAAGGGGGATTTT.

The table lists this clonotype with many counts. The V call is TRBV7-8, the J call TRBJ2-7; D is unclear. CDR1 and CDR2 (germline): SGHVS, FQNEAQ. V was cut by 2 bases and J by 3 bases, with 8 bases left in between. This CDR3 region has 13 residues. CDR3 residues: CASSLTPLYEQYF. CDR3 DNA sequence: TGTGCCAGCAGCTTAACCCCCCTCTACGAGCAGTACTTC.

Worth noting for this clonotype: A much larger clone is a single base away; this may be a read error. J is TRBJ2-7 and V is TRBV6-1, with 8 nucleotides matching TRBD2. The CDR3 covers 14 residues. Germline CDR1 is MNHNS and CDR2 is SASEGT. CDR3 amino acids: CASSRSGSSHEQYF. The CDR3 bases are TGTGCCAGCAGCCGAAGCGGGAGCTCCCACGAGCAGTACTTC.

This clonotype appeared a single time. V usage is TRBV24-1 and J usage is TRBJ1-2, with D possibly being TRBD1 (5 bases). The CDR3 is made up of 14 amino acids. V lost 2 bases, J lost 5 bases, and 11 bases lay in between. CDR1 KGHDR and CDR2 SFDVKD come from the germline V gene. The CDR3 DNA is TGTGCCACCAGTGATTCACACGGGACTTATGGCTACACCTTC. It codes for CATSDSHGTYGYTF.

This chain connects TRBV20-1 to TRBJ2-7; the match to TRBD2 covers 7 bases. The CDR3 covers 15 residues. The V gene's germline CDR1 is DFQATT and CDR2 SNEGSKA (reference sequence). Trimming at V came to 1 base and at J to 0 bases, leaving 6 bases not matched to a gene. The CDR3 nucleotides read TGCAGTGCTAGAGTAGGCGGGAGCCCCTCCTACGAGCAGTACTTC. It specifies CSARVGGSPSYEQYF.

This rearrangement joins TRBV7-2 to TRBJ2-5, with TRBD1 matching 8 bases. Germline V lookup: CDR1 SGHTA, CDR2 FQGNSA. This CDR3 is built from 14 residues. Trimming at V came to 7 bases and at J to 2 bases, leaving 6 bases not matched to a gene. Here the CDR3 DNA reads TGTGCCAGCAAACGGGACAGGTCACAAGAGACCCAGTACTTC. Encoded protein: CASKRDRSQETQYF.

This clonotype was seen at least ten times. This chain joins TRBV20-1 and TRBJ1-1; 7 nucleotides agree with TRBD1. The V segment lost 1 base and the J segment 10 bases; nucleotides outside the gene matches: 9. The germline V gene has CDR1 DFQATT and CDR2 SNEGSKA (reference sequence). The CDR3 is 13 residues long. CDR3 residues: CSARATGNLGAFF. CDR3 nucleotide sequence: TGCAGTGCTAGAGCGACAGGGAACTTAGGAGCTTTCTTT.

This clonotype appeared many times. The CDR3 is CASSLTGTGGSPLHF. CDR3 sequence (DNA): TGTGCCAGCAGCTTAACCGGGACAGGAGGTTCACCCCTCCACTTT. The rearrangement joins TRBV7-8 to TRBJ1-6; 8 nucleotides align to TRBD1. The CDR3 is made up of 15 amino acids. Trimming took 2 bases from V and 9 from J; bases not matched to a gene: 6. Germline V gives CDR1 SGHVS, CDR2 FQNEAQ.

This clonotype was seen many times. The rearrangement joins TRBV20-1 to TRBJ2-1; maybe TRBD1 (5 bases). V was shortened by 3 bases and J by 9 bases, with 12 bases between the two germline ends. Germline assignment: CDR1 DFQATT and CDR2 SNEGSKA (reference sequence). The CDR3 loop spans 12 amino acids. The CDR3 DNA reads TGCAGTGCTAGGGGGCCAAACGGTGAGCAGTTCTTC. Amino acid sequence: CSARGPNGEQFF.

This clonotype was picked up many times. The chain couples TRBV9 to TRBJ2-2, with 7 bases lining up with TRBD2. The V segment lost 3 bases and the J segment 0 bases; nucleotides outside the gene matches: 5. The CDR3 consists of 16 residues. The germline V gene has CDR1 SGDLS and CDR2 YYNGEE. CDR3 loop: CASSAYSGPNTGELFF. The CDR3 DNA is TGTGCCAGCAGCGCATATAGCGGGCCGAACACCGGGGAGCTGTTTTTT.

The rearrangement links TRBV10-3 to TRBJ2-7; TRBD2 matches 9 bases. From germline, CDR1 is ENHRY and CDR2 SYGVKD. The CDR3 is 16 residues long. J gave up 6 bases and V 0 bases, and 9 bases lay outside the gene matches. In DNA, the CDR3 is TGTGCCATCAGTGAGTCGCCGGGGACTAGCATTCTCGAGCAGTACTTC. Amino acids: CAISESPGTSILEQYF.

This clonotype showed up many times. The chain carries TRBV19 and TRBJ2-5; 7 positions agree with TRBD2. Germline values: CDR1 LNHDA, CDR2 SQIVND (reference sequence). The CDR3 consists of 13 residues. The ends lost 8 bases at V and 5 bases at J; junction bases unmatched: 8. The CDR3 protein is CASSTSRRETQYF. CDR3 DNA sequence: TGTGCCAGTTCGACTAGCAGGCGGGAGACCCAGTACTTC.

The chain uses TRBV7-8 and TRBJ2-3, with D maybe TRBD2 (6 bases). CDR1 is SGHVS and CDR2 is FQNEAQ in the germline V gene. The CDR3 consists of 16 residues. Between the trimmed V and J ends, which lost 0 bases and 2 bases, there was a span of 12 bases. CDR3 region: CASSLARGFDTDTQYF. CDR3 DNA sequence: TGTGCCAGCAGCTTAGCGCGGGGATTCGACACAGATACGCAGTATTTT.

The sample holds many counts of this clonotype. The gene calls are TRBV6-1 and TRBJ1-2, with D perhaps matching TRBD1 (6 bases). CDR1 is MNHNS, CDR2 SASEGT, per germline. This CDR3 is built from 14 residues. The V and J ends lost 7 bases and 8 bases respectively, with 20 bases between them. The CDR3 loop is CASTKGDGALGYTF. CDR3 coding DNA: TGTGCCAGCACGAAGGGGGACGGGGCCCTGGGCTACACCTTC.

This clonotype was observed at least ten times. The gene calls are TRBV30 and TRBJ2-7, with 7 bases identical to TRBD1. Germline lookup yields CDR1 GTSNPN and CDR2 SVGIG (reference sequence). The V segment lost 2 bases and the J segment 2 bases; nucleotides outside the gene matches: 6. The CDR3 totals 14 residues. The CDR3 sequence is CAWSTPTGTYEQYF. The CDR3 nucleotides are TGTGCCTGGAGTACCCCGACAGGGACCTACGAGCAGTACTTC.